This TCR beta chain was identified in a study of T cell responses to AZD1222 COVID-19 vaccine. Study-wide context: Second-dose schedules of about 4 or about 12 weeks were combined.

This CDR3 is built from 15 residues. Losses at the gene ends were 5 bases for V and 4 bases for J; bases not matched to a gene: 8. The V gene's germline CDR1 is SNHLY and CDR2 FYNNEI. Findings and caveats of the study: A mostly white British donor set with more females was recruited, and clonal diversity was possibly underestimated. Spike-specific TCR breadth and depth were elevated following two AZD1222 doses.

Assay: immunoSEQ multiplex PCR; the TCRdb copy retains only in-frame clones and omits some. Of 100,000 to 120,000 clones in the sample, approximately 85% were seen once. Notes on this clone: Its antigen is not known.

The source was peripheral blood, collected on day 0 of AZD1222 vaccination. The receptor's source is an adult in good health. This sequence joins TRBV2 and TRBJ2-1, with TRBD2 identical over 7 bases. The CDR3 loop reads CASSPPGLSYNEQFF. The DNA for the CDR3 is TGTGCCAGCAGTCCTCCGGGACTATCTTACAATGAGCAGTTCTTC.